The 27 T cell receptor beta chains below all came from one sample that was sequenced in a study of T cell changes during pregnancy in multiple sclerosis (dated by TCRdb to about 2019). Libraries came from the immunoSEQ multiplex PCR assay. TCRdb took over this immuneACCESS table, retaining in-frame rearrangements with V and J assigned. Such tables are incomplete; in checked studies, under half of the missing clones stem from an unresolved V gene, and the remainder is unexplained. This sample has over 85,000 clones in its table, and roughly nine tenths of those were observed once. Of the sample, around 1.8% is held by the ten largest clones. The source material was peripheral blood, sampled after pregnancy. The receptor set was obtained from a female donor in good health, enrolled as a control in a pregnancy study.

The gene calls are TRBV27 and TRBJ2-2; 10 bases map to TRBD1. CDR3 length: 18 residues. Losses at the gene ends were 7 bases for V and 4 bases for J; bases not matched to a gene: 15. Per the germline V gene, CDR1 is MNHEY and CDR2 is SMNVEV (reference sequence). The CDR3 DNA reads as TGTGCCAGCACCACCTCTGGGGGACAGGGGAGTATCACCGGGGAGCTGTTTTTT. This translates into CASTTSGGQGSITGELFF.

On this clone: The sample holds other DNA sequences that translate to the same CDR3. The CDR3 loop is CASSPVGGDYEQYF. CDR3 nucleotides: TGCGCCAGCAGCCCTGTGGGAGGGGACTACGAGCAGTACTTC. This chain connects TRBV4-1 to TRBJ2-7; 7 nucleotides match TRBD2. With 4 bases clipped from V and 3 bases from J, the junction kept 6 bases outside the gene matches. Germline V CDR1 and CDR2: MGHRA, YSYEKL. This CDR3 has 14 residues.

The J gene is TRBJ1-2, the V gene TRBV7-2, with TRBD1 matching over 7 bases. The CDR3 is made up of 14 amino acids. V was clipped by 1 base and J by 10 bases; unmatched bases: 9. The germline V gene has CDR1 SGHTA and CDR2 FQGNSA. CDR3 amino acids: CASSLDAGGNIYTF. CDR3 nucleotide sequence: TGTGCCAGCAGCTTAGACGCAGGGGGTAATATCTACACCTTC.

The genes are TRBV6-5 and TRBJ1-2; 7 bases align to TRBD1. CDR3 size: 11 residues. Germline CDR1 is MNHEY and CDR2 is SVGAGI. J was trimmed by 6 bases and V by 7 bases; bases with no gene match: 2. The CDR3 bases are TGTGCCAGCAACGACAGGGATGGCTACACCTTC. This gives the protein CASNDRDGYTF.

CDR3 loop: CASSLAPGRRDHYGYTF. CDR3 DNA sequence: TGTGCCAGCAGCTTAGCGCCCGGCAGGCGGGACCACTATGGCTACACCTTC. This sequence joins TRBV7-6 and TRBJ1-2; D may be TRBD1 (5 bases). The CDR3 is 17 amino acids. The V gene's germline CDR1 is SGHVS and CDR2 FNYEAQ. With 0 bases removed from V and 3 bases from J, the gap between germline ends came to 17 bases.

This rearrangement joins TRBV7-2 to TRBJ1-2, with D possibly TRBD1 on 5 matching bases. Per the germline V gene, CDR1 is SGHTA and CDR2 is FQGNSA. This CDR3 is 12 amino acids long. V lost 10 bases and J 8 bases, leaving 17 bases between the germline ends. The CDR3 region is CATRGEARGYTF. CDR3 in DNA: TGTGCCACCCGGGGGGAAGCGAGGGGCTACACCTTC.

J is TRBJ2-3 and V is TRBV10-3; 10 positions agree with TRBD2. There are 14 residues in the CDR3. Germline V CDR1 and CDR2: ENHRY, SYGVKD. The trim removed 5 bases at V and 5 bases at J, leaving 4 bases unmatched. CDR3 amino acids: CAISSGGAIDTQYF. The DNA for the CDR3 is TGTGCCATCAGTAGCGGGGGGGCAATAGATACGCAGTATTTT.

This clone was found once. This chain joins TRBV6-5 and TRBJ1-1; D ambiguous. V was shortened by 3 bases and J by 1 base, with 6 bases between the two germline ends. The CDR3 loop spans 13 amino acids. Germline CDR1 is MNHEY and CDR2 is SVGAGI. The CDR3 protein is CASSYERNTEAFF. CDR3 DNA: TGTGCCAGCAGTTATGAGCGGAACACTGAAGCTTTCTTT.

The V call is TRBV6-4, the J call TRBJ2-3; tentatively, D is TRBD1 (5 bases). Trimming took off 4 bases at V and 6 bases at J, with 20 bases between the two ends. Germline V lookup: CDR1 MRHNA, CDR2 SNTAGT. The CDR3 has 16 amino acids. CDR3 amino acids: CASSGVIGGATDTQYF. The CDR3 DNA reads TGTGCCAGCAGTGGGGTAATCGGTGGGGCAACCGATACGCAGTATTTT.

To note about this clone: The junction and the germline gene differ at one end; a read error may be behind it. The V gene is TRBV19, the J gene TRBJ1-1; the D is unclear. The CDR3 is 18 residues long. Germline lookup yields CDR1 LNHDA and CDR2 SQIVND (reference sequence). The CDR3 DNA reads TGTGCCAGTAGCCCCCAGGAAAAGGAATTAACGACGAACGCTGAAGCTTTCTTT. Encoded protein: CASSPQEKELTTNAEAFF.

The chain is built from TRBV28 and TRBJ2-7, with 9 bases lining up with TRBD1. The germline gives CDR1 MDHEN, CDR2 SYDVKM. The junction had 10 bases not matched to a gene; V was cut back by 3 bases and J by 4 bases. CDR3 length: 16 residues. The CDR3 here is CASSFWSTGGIYEQYF. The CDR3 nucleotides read TGTGCCAGCAGTTTTTGGTCGACAGGGGGGATTTACGAGCAGTACTTC.

The CDR3 region is CASSRRGSGANVLTF. The CDR3 DNA reads TGTGCCAGCAGCCGACGGGGCTCTGGGGCCAACGTCCTGACTTTC. The rearrangement joins TRBV7-2 to TRBJ2-6; TRBD2 is a possible D gene (5 bases). Per the germline V gene, CDR1 is SGHTA and CDR2 is FQGNSA. V lost 5 bases to trimming and J lost 0 bases, with 8 bases between them. The CDR3 extends over 15 amino acids.

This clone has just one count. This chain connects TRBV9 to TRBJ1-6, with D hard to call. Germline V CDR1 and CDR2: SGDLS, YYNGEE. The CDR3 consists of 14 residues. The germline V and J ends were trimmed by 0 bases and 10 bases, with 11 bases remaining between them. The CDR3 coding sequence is TGTGCCAGCAGCGTAGGGGCCCCGGGATCACCCCTCCACTTT. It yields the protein CASSVGAPGSPLHF.

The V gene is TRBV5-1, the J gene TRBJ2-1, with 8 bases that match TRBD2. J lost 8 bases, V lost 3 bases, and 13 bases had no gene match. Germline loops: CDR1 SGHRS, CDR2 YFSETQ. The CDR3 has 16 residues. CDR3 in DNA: TGCGCCAGCAGCTGGGGGAGCGGGGGAATTGGCGATGAGCAGTTCTTC. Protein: CASSWGSGGIGDEQFF.

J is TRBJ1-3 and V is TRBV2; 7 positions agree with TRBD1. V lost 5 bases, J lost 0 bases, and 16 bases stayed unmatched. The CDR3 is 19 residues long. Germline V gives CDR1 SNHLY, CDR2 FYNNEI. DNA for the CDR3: TGTGCCAGCAGTTTCCGCCTGGGGACAGACCTACTCTCTGGAAACACCATATATTTT. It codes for CASSFRLGTDLLSGNTIYF.

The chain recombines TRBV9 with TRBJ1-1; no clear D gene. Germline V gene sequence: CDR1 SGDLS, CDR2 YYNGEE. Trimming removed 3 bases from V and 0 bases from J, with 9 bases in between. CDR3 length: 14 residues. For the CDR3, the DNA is TGTGCCAGCAGCGATGGAGATTTGAACACTGAAGCTTTCTTT. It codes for CASSDGDLNTEAFF.

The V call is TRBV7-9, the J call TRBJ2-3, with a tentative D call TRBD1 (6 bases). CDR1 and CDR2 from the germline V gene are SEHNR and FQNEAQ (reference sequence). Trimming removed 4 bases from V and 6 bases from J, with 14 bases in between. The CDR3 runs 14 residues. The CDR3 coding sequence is TGTGCCAGCAGCTCGACAGGCGCAAAGGATACGCAGTATTTT. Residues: CASSSTGAKDTQYF.

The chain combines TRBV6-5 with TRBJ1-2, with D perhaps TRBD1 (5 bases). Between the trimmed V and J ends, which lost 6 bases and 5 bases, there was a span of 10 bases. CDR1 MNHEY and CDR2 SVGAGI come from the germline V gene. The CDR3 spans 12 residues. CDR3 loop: CASSGGGYGYTF. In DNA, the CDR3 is TGTGCCAGCAGCGGCGGGGGGTATGGCTACACCTTC.

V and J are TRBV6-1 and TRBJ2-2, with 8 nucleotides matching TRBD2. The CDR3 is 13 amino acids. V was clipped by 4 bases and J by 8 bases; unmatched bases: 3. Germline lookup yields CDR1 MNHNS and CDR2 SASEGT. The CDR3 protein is CASSVREGGELFF. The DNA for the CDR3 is TGTGCCAGCAGTGTCCGGGAGGGAGGGGAGCTGTTTTTT.

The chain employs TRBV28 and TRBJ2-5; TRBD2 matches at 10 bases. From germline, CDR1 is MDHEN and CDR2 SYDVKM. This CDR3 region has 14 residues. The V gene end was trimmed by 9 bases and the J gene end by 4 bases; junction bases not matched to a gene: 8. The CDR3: CASGGLATSETQYF. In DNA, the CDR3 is TGTGCCAGTGGGGGACTAGCGACTTCAGAGACCCAGTACTTC.

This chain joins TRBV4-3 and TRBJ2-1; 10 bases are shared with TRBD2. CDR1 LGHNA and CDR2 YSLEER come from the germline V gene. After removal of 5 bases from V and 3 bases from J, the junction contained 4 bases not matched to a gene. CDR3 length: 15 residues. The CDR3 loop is CASSAGLAVYNEQFF. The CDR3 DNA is TGCGCCAGCAGCGCCGGACTAGCGGTCTACAATGAGCAGTTCTTC.

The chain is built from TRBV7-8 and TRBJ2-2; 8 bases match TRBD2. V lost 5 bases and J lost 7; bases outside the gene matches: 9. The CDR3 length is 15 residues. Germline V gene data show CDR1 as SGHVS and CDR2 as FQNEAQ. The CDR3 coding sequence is TGTGCCAGCAGCCCCGGGACTAGTTTCGGCGGGGAGCTGTTTTTT. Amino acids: CASSPGTSFGGELFF.

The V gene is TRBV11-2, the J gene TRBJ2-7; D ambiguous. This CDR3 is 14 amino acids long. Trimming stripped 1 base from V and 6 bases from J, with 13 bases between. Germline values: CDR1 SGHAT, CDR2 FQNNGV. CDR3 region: CASSLVPGISEQYF. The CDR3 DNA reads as TGTGCCAGCAGCTTAGTGCCGGGTATCAGCGAGCAGTACTTC.

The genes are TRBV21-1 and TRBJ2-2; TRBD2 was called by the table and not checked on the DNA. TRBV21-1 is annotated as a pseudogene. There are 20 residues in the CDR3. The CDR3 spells CASSSQGTSGGASTTGELFF. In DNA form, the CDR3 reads TGTGCCAGCAGCTCCCAGGGGACTAGCGGGGGGGCGTCAACCACCGGGGAGCTGTTTTTT.

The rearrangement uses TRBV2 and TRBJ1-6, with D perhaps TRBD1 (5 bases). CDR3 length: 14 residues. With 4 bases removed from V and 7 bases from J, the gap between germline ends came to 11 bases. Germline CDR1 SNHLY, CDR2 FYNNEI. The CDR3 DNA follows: TGTGCCAGCAGTGTAGGCAGGGAAAATTCACCCCTCCACTTT. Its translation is CASSVGRENSPLHF.

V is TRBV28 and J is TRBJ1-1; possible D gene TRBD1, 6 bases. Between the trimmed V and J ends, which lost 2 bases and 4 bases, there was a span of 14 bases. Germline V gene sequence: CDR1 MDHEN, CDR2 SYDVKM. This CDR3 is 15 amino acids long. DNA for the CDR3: TGTGCCAGCAGTTTAGAATCCACAGGGATCACTGAAGCTTTCTTT. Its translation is CASSLESTGITEAFF. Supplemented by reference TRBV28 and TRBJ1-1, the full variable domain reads DVKVTQSSRYLVKRTGEKVFLECVQDMDHENMFWYRQDPGLGLRLIYFSYDVKMKEKGDIPEGYSVSREKKERFSLILESASTNQTSMYLCASSLESTGITEAFFGQGTRLTVV.

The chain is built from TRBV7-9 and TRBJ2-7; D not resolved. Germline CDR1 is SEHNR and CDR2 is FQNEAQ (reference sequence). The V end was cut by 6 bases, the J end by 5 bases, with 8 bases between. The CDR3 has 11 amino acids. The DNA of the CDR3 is TGTGCCAGCAGGCGGAGCGACGAGCAGTACTTC. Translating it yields CASRRSDEQYF.